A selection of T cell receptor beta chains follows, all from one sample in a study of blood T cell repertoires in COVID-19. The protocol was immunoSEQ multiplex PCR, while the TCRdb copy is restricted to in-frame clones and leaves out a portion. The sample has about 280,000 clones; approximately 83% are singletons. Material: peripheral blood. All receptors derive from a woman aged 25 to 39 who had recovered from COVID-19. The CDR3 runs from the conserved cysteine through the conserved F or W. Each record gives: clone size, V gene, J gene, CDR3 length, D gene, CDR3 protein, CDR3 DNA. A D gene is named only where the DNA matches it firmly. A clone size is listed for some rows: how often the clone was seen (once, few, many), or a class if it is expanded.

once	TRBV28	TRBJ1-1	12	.	CASRGAPTEAFF	TGTGCCAGCAGGGGGGCGCCCACTGAAGCTTTCTTT
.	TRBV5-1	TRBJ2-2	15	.	CASSLGFGHTGELFF	TGCGCCAGCAGCTTGGGATTTGGCCACACCGGGGAGCTGTTTTTT
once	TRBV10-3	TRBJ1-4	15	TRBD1	CATQKTAQGGEKLFF	TGTGCCACCCAAAAGACAGCGCAGGGGGGTGAAAAACTGTTTTTT
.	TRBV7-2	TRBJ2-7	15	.	CASSTHGQGPYEQYF	TGTGCCAGCAGCACCCACGGCCAGGGGCCCTACGAGCAGTACTTC
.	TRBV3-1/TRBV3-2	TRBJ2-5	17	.	CASSQASVGAFQETQYF	TGTGCCAGCAGCCAAGCCTCCGTTGGGGCTTTCCAAGAGACCCAGTACTTC
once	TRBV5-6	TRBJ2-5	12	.	CASSDNRETQYF	TGTGCCAGCAGCGACAACAGGGAGACCCAGTACTTC
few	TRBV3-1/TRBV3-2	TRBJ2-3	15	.	CASSRDSNDRDTQYF	TGTGCCAGCAGTCGGGACTCCAACGATAGAGATACGCAGTATTTT
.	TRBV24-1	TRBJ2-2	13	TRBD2	CATSDLAGGELFF	TGTGCCACCAGTGACCTAGCGGGAGGGGAGCTGTTTTTT
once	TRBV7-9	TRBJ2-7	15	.	CASSAHRDHSYEQYF	TGTGCCAGCAGCGCCCACAGGGATCACTCCTACGAGCAGTACTTC
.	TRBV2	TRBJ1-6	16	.	CASSEGGSSYNSPLHF	TGTGCCAGCAGTGAAGGAGGGAGCTCCTATAATTCACCCCTCCACTTT
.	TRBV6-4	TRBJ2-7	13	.	CASSDRPGSEQYF	TGTGCCAGCAGTGACCGCCCGGGGAGCGAGCAGTACTTC
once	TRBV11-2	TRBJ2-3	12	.	CASSRNSDTQYF	TGTGCCAGCAGTCGTAACTCAGATACGCAGTATTTT
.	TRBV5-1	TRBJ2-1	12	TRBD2	CASSPSGGSDFF	TGCGCCAGCAGCCCGAGCGGGGGTAGCGACTTCTTC
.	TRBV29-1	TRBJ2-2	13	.	CSAEGMMAGELFF	TGCAGCGCTGAGGGCATGATGGCCGGGGAGCTGTTTTTT
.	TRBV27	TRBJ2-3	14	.	CASSLTSSTDTQYF	TGTGCCAGCAGCCTGACATCGAGCACAGATACGCAGTATTTT
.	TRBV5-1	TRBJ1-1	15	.	CASSLAISVGSEAFF	TGCGCCAGCAGCTTGGCCATTTCAGTGGGCAGTGAAGCTTTCTTT
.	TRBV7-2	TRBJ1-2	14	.	CASSFTTTNYGYTF	TGTGCCAGCAGCTTTACTACTACAAACTATGGCTACACCTTC
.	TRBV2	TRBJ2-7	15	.	CASIATGSLGYEQYF	TGTGCCAGCATAGCCACAGGCTCGCTCGGCTACGAGCAGTACTTC
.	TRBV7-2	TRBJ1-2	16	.	CASSLSGTTGNEGYTF	TGTGCCAGCAGCTTAAGTGGGACTACCGGGAACGAGGGCTACACCTTC
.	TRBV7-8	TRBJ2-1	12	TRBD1	CASSPDRGSQFF	TGTGCCAGCAGCCCGGACAGGGGGTCGCAGTTCTTC
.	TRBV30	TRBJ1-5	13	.	CAFTPDRNQPQHF	TGTGCTTTCACTCCGGACAGAAATCAGCCCCAGCATTTT
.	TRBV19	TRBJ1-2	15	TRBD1	CASSIPGQGRHGYTF	TGTGCCAGTAGTATTCCAGGACAGGGAAGGCATGGCTACACCTTC